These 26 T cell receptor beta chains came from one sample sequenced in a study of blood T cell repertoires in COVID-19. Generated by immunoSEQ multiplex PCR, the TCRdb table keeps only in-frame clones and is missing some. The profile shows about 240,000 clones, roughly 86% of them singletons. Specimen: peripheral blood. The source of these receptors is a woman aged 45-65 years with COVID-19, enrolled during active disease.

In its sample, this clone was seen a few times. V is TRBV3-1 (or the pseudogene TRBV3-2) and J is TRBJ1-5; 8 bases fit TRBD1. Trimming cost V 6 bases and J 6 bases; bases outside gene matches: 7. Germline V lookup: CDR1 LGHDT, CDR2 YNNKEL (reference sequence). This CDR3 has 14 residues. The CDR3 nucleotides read TGTGCCAGCAGTAAAGGGACAGGTGTTCAGCCCCAGCATTTT. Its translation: CASSKGTGVQPQHF.

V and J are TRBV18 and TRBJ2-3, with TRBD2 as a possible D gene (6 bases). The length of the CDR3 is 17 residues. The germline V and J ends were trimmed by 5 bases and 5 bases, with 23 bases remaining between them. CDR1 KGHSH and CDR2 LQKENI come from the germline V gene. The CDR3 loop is CASSSNVGGAREDTQYF. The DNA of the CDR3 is TGTGCCAGCTCATCCAACGTGGGGGGAGCGAGGGAAGATACGCAGTATTTT. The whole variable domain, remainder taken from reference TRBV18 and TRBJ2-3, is NAGVMQNPRHLVRRRGQEARLRCSPMKGHSHVYWYRQLPEEGLKFMVYLQKENIIDESGMPKERFSAEFPKEGPSILRIQQVVRGDSAAYFCASSSNVGGAREDTQYFGPGTRLTVL.

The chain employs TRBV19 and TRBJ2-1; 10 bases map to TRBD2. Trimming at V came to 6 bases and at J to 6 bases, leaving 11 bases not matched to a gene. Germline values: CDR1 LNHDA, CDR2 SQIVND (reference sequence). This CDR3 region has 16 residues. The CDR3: CASSSPLAGILNEQFF. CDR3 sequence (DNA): TGTGCCAGTAGCTCCCCACTAGCGGGAATTCTCAATGAGCAGTTCTTC.

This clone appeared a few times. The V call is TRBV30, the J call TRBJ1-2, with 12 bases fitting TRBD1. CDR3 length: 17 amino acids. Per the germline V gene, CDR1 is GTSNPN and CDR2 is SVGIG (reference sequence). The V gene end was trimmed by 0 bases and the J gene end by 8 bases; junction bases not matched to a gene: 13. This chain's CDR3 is CAWSVRVGTGGVGGYTF. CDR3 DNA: TGTGCCTGGAGTGTTAGGGTAGGGACAGGGGGCGTCGGAGGCTACACCTTC.

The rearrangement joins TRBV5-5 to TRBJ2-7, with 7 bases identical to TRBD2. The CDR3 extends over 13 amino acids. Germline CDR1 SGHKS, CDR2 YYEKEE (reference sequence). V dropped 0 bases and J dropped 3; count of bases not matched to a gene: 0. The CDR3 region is CASSLGGGYEQYV. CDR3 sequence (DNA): TGTGCCAGCAGCTTGGGCGGGGGCTACGAGCAGTACGTC.

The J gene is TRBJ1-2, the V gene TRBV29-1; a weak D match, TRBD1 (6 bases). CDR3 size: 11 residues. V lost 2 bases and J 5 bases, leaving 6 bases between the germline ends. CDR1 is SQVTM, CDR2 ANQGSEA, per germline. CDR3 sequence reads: CSVERGYGYTF. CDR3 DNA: TGCAGCGTTGAAAGGGGGTATGGCTACACCTTC. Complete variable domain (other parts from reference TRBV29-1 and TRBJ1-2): SAVISQKPSRDICQRGTSLTIQCQVDSQVTMMFWYRQQPGQSLTLIATANQGSEATYESGFVIDKFPISRPNLTFSTLTVSNMSPEDSSIYLCSVERGYGYTFGSGTRLTVV.

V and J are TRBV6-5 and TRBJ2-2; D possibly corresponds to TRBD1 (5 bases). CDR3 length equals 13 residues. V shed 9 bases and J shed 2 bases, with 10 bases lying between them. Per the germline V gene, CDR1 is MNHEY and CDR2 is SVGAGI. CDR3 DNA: TGTGCCAGTCGACAGATCAACACCGGGGAGCTGTTTTTT. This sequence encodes CASRQINTGELFF.

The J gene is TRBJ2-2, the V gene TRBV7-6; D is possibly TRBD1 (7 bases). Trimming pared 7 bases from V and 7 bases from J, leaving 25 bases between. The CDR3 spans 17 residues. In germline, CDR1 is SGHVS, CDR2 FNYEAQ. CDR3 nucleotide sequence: TGTGCCAGCAATCCGTATGGAGGGGGCGCGGTGGTCGGGGAGCTGTTTTTT. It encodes CASNPYGGGAVVGELFF.

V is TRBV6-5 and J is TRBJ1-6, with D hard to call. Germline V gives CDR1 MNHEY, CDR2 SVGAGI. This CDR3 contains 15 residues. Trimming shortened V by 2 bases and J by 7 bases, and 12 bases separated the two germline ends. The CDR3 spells CASSYGSGINSPLHF. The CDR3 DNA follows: TGTGCCAGCAGTTACGGGTCAGGAATCAATTCACCCCTCCACTTT.

CDR3 protein: CASSQIAQGSYGYTF. The CDR3, as DNA: TGTGCCAGCAGCCAAATCGCACAGGGTAGCTATGGCTACACCTTC. The chain uses TRBV3-1 (or the pseudogene TRBV3-2) and TRBJ1-2; possible D gene TRBD1, 6 bases. The V gene's germline CDR1 is LGHDT and CDR2 YNNKEL (reference sequence). Trimming took off 2 bases at V and 4 bases at J, with 14 bases between the two ends. The CDR3 consists of 15 residues.

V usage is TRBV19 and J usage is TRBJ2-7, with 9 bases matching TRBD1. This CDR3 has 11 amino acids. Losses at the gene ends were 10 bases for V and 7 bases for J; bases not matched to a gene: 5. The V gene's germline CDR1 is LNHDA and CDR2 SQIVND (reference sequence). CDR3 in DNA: TGTGCCACTGGACAGGGGAGAGAGCAGTACTTC. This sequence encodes CATGQGREQYF.

The CDR3 sequence: CASSLVAGWTGELFF. The CDR3 DNA is TGTGCCAGCAGCTTAGTGGCGGGGTGGACCGGGGAGCTGTTTTTT. This chain connects TRBV11-2 to TRBJ2-2, with D perhaps matching TRBD2 (6 bases). With 1 base removed from V and 5 bases from J, the gap between germline ends came to 11 bases. This CDR3 spans 15 amino acids. Germline lookup yields CDR1 SGHAT and CDR2 FQNNGV. Together with reference TRBV11-2 and TRBJ2-2, the CDR3 gives the full variable domain: EAGVAQSPRYKIIEKRQSVAFWCNPISGHATLYWYQQILGQGPKLLIQFQNNGVVDDSQLPKDRFSAERLKGVDSTLKIQPAKLEDSAVYLCASSLVAGWTGELFFGEGSRLTVL.

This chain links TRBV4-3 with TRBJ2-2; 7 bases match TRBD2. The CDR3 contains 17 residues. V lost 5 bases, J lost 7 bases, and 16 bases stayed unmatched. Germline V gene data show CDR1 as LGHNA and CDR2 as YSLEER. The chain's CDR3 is CASSFFRLAQKGGELFF. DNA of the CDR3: TGCGCCAGCAGCTTCTTCAGACTAGCACAGAAGGGCGGGGAGCTGTTTTTT.

This chain's CDR3 is CASSGAVNTGELFF. For the CDR3, the DNA is TGTGCCAGCAGTGGGGCGGTGAACACCGGGGAGCTGTTTTTT. J is TRBJ2-2 and V is TRBV9; weak D call: TRBD1 (5 bases). CDR1 and CDR2 (germline): SGDLS, YYNGEE. This CDR3 spans 14 amino acids. Trimming removed 5 bases at V and 1 base at J, with 9 bases between.

In nucleotides, the CDR3 is TGTGCCACCAGTGATGAGGGACTAGCTTTCTACGAGCAGTACTTC. Translated, it gives CATSDEGLAFYEQYF. The V call is TRBV24-1, the J call TRBJ2-7; 9 nucleotides line up with TRBD2. Germline values: CDR1 KGHDR, CDR2 SFDVKD. This CDR3 contains 15 residues. V was pared by 3 bases and J by 3 bases, with 5 bases of the junction left unmatched.

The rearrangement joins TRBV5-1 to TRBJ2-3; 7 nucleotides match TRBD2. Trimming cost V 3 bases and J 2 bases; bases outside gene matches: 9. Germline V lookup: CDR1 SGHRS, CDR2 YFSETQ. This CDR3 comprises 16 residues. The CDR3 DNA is TGCGCCAGCAGCTCTGGTCGCGGGGGTTACACAGATACGCAGTATTTT. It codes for CASSSGRGGYTDTQYF.

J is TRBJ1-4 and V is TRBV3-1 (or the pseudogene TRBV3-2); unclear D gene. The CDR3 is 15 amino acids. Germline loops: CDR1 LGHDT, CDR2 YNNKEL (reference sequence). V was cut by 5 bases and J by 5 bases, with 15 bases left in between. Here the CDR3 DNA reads TGTGCCAGCAGCGATTGTCGACAAGGAAATGAAAAACTGTTTTTT. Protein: CASSDCRQGNEKLFF.

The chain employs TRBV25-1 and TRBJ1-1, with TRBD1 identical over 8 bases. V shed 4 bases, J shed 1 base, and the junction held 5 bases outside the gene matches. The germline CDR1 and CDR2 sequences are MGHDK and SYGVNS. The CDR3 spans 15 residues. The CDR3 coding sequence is TGTGCCAGCAGTGGGAGGACAGGGAAGAACACTGAAGCTTTCTTT. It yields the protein CASSGRTGKNTEAFF.

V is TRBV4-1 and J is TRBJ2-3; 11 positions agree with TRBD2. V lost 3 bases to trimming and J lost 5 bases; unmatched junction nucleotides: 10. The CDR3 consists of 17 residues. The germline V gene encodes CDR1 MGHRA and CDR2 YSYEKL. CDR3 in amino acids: CASSHPLAGGPGDTQYF. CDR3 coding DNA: TGCGCCAGCAGCCACCCTCTAGCGGGGGGACCCGGAGATACGCAGTATTTT.

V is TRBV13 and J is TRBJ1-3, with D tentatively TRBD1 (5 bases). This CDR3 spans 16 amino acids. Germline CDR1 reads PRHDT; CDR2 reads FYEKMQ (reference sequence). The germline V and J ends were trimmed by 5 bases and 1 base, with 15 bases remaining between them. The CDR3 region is CASSKLDGGSGNTIYF. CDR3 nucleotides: TGTGCCAGCAGCAAACTCGACGGGGGGTCTGGAAACACCATATATTTT.

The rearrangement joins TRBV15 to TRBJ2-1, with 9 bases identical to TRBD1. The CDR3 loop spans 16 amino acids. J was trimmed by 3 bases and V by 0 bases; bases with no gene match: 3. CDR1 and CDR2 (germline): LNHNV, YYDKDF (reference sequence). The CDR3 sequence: CATSRDRDRDYNEQFF. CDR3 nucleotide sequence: TGTGCCACCAGCAGAGATCGGGACAGGGACTACAATGAGCAGTTCTTC.

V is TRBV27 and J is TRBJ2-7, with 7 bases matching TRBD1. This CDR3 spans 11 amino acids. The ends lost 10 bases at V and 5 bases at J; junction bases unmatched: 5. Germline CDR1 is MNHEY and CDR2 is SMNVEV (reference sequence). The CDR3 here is CATLTGHEQYF. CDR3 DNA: TGTGCCACCCTGACAGGGCACGAGCAGTACTTC.

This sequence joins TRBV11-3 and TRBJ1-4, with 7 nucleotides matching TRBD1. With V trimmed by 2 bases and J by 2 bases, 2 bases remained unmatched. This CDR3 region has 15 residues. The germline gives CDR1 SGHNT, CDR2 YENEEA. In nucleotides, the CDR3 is TGTGCCAGCAGCTTAATCAGGGGGACTAATGAAAAACTGTTTTTT. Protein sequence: CASSLIRGTNEKLFF.

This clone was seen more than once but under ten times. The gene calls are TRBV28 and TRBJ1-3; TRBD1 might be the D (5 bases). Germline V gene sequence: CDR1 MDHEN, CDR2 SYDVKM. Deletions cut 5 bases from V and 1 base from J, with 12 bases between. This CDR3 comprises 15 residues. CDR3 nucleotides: TGTGCCAGCAGTACTTTCAGGGAATCTGGAAACACCATATATTTT. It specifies CASSTFRESGNTIYF.

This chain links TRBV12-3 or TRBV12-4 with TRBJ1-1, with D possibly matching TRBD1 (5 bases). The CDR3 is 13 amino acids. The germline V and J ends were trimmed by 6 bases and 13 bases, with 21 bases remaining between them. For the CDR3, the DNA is TGTGCCAGCAGCCCTTGGACGACAGACTGTGGTTTCTTT. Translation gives CASSPWTTDCGFF.

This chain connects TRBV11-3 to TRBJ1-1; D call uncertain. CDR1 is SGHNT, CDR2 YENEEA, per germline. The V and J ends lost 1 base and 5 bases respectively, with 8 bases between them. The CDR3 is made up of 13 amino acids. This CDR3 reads CASSLVSGTEAFF. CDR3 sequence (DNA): TGTGCCAGCAGCTTAGTTAGCGGGACTGAAGCTTTCTTT.